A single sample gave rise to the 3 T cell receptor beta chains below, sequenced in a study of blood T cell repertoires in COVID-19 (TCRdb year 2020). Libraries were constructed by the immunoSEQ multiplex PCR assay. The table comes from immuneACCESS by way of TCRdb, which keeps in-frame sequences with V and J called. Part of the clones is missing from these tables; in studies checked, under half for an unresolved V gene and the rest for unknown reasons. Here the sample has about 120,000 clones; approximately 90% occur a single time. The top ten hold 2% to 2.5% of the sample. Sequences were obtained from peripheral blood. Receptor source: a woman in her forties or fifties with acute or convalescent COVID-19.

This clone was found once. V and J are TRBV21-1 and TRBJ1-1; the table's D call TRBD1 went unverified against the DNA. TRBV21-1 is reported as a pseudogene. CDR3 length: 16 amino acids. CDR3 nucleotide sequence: TGTGCCAGCAGCAAATCCACACGATACAGGATCACTGAAGCTTTCTTT. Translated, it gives CASSKSTRYRITEAFF.

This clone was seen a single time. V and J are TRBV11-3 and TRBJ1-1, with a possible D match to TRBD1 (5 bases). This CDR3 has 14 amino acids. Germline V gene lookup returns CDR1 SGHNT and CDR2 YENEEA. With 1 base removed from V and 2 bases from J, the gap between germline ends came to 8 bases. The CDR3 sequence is CASSLVTGNTEAFF. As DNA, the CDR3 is TGTGCCAGCAGCTTAGTCACAGGCAACACTGAAGCTTTCTTT.

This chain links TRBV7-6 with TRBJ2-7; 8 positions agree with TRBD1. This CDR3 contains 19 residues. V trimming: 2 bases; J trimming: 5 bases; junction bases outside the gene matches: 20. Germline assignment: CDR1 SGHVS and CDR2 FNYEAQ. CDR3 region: CASSLYPPGQGTLRDEQYF. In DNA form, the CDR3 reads TGTGCCAGCAGCTTATACCCCCCCGGACAGGGAACATTGAGGGACGAGCAGTACTTC.